This entry features one T cell receptor beta chain sequence. One junction end does not reproduce the germline sequence, and a read error may be involved. This entry is derived from a study of T cells after yellow fever vaccination. The CDR3 is 19 amino acids. Per the germline V gene, CDR1 is LNHDA and CDR2 is SQIVND (reference sequence). TCRdb ran MiXCR on the 5' RACE reads and lists one entry per CDR3 protein. The sample records some 600,000 distinct CDR3 sequences, about 12% being singletons. The sample in question was PBMCs, obtained on the day of the yellow fever booster vaccination. The clonotype comes from a man aged 25 to 40 who received the YFV17D yellow fever vaccine. The chain has TRBV19 and TRBJ1-5; the D gene is possibly TRBD1 (6 bases). For the CDR3, the DNA is TGTGCCAGTAGTATAATTGGGTTTATCGGGACAACCAGCAATCAGCCCCGGCATTTT. It codes for CASSIIGFIGTTSNQPRHF.